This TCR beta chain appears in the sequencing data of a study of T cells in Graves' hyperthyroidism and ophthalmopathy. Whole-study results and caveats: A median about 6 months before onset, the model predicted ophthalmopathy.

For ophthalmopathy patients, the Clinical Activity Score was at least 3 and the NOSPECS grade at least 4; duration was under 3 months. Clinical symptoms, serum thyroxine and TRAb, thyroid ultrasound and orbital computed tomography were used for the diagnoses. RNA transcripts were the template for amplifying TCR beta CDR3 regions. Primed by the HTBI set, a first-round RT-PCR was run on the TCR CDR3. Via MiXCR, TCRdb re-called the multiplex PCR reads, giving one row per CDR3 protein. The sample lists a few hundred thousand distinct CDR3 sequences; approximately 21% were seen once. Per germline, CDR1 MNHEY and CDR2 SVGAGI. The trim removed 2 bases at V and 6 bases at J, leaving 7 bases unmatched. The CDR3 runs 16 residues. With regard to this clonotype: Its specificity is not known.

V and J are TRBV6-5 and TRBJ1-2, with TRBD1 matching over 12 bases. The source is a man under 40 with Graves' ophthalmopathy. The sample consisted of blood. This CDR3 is CASSYQPGQGANGYTF. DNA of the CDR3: TGTGCCAGCAGTTACCAGCCGGGACAGGGGGCGAATGGCTACACCTTC.